This T cell receptor beta chain was captured by sequencing in a study of CD8 T cells in ankylosing spondylitis. About this clonotype: Its antigen is unidentified.

The study's findings and limits: Disease-linked clones, CD8+, were relatively rare in peripheral blood. The study identified a TCR beta motif of under ten highly homologous variants that appeared characteristic of ankylosing spondylitis blood. From matched ankylosing spondylitis synovial fluid, disease-linked clones were reportedly recovered at significantly enriched levels.

Germline V lookup: CDR1 LNHDA, CDR2 SQIVND (reference sequence). V was pared by 3 bases and J by 6 bases, with 17 bases between. The length of the CDR3 is 15 residues. Quantitative 5'-RACE with molecular barcodes was used to make the TCR beta libraries. TCRdb reprocessed the 5' RACE reads via MiXCR and lists one record per CDR3 protein. The sample shows 250,000 to 400,000 distinct CDR3 sequences, 9.5% to 13% of them seen only once. The TCR comes from a female donor with ankylosing spondylitis or in good health (not recorded which). Sequenced sample: blood, either unsorted or a sorted T cell fraction (not recorded which). The chain uses TRBV19 and TRBJ1-1; the D gene is possibly TRBD1 (5 bases). As DNA, the CDR3 is TGTGCCAGTAGTATGGGTGCAGGGCAAATCGCTGAAGCTTTCTTT. It yields the protein CASSMGAGQIAEAFF.